A single sample is the source of the 29 T cell receptor beta chains below, sequenced in a study of cytomegalovirus exposure and HLA in healthy donors. Primers: 60 Vbeta forward and 13 Jbeta reverse. Profiling relied on immunoSEQ multiplex PCR, and the TCRdb table lists in-frame clones only, not all of them. The top ten clones hold under 0.75% of a sample with 170,000 or so clones, 79% of them seen once. Specimen: PBMCs. The origin of the receptors is a woman between 40 and 55 years old in good health and CMV-seronegative.

V usage is TRBV9 and J usage is TRBJ2-1; D not certain. This CDR3 has 14 amino acids. CDR1 is SGDLS and CDR2 is YYNGEE in the germline V gene. Trimming pared 4 bases from V and 5 bases from J, leaving 13 bases between. In DNA, the CDR3 is TGTGCCAGCAGCCCCCACGCAGGTAACAATGAGCAGTTCTTC. Translated, it gives CASSPHAGNNEQFF.

The chain combines TRBV7-3 with TRBJ1-1; TRBD1 might be the D (5 bases). CDR3 size: 13 residues. V lost 5 bases to trimming and J lost 10 bases, with 17 bases between them. CDR1 is SGHTA and CDR2 is FQGTGA in the germline V gene. The CDR3 loop is CASSPGGGHIAFF. The CDR3 bases are TGTGCCAGCAGCCCTGGGGGGGGTCATATAGCTTTCTTT. Full variable domain (rest looked up from reference TRBV7-3 and TRBJ1-1): GAGVSQTPSNKVTEKGKYVELRCDPISGHTALYWYRQSLGQGPEFLIYFQGTGAADDSGLPNDRFFAVRPEGSVSTLKIQRTERGDSAVYLCASSPGGGHIAFFGQGTRLTVV.

The V and J genes are TRBV7-2 and TRBJ2-7; 9 bases match TRBD1. The J segment lost 4 bases and the V segment lost 5 bases, leaving 9 bases of the junction unmatched. The CDR3 runs 15 residues. Germline-derived CDR1 and CDR2 are SGHTA and FQGNSA. CDR3 amino acids: CASSTQGQGMYEQYF. Here the CDR3 DNA reads TGTGCCAGCAGCACCCAGGGACAGGGAATGTACGAGCAGTACTTC.

This clone was seen a handful of times. The J gene is TRBJ1-1, the V gene TRBV7-9, with D uncertain. CDR3 length: 15 amino acids. V was clipped by 1 base and J by 5 bases, with 14 bases between them. Germline loops: CDR1 SEHNR, CDR2 FQNEAQ (reference sequence). CDR3 residues: CASSLVRGHGTEAFF. CDR3 in DNA: TGTGCCAGCAGCTTAGTACGAGGGCATGGGACTGAAGCTTTCTTT. The full variable domain, with the rest looked up from reference TRBV7-9 and TRBJ1-1, is DTGVSQNPRHKITKRGQNVTFRCDPISEHNRLYWYRQTLGQGPEFLTYFQNEAQLEKSRLLSDRFSAERPKGSFSTLEIQRTEQGDSAMYLCASSLVRGHGTEAFFGQGTRLTVV.

The chain has TRBV5-1 and TRBJ2-3; 11 bases line up with TRBD2. Germline CDR1 SGHRS, CDR2 YFSETQ. The J segment lost 5 bases and the V segment lost 2 bases, leaving 7 bases of the junction unmatched. The CDR3 is 16 residues long. Here the CDR3 reads CASSFFLAGGEDTQYF. The CDR3 DNA reads as TGCGCCAGCAGCTTCTTTCTAGCGGGAGGAGAAGATACGCAGTATTTT. The full variable domain, completed using reference TRBV5-1 and TRBJ2-3, is KAGVTQTPRYLIKTRGQQVTLSCSPISGHRSVSWYQQTPGQGLQFLFEYFSETQRNKGNFPGRFSGRQFSNSRSEMNVSTLELGDSALYLCASSFFLAGGEDTQYFGPGTRLTVL.

The chain carries TRBV29-1 and TRBJ2-1, with TRBD1 matching over 7 bases. The CDR3 covers 14 residues. V trimming: 1 base; J trimming: 6 bases; junction bases outside the gene matches: 6. Per germline, CDR1 SQVTM and CDR2 ANQGSEA. The CDR3: CSVEGQGLVNEQFF. The CDR3 DNA follows: TGCAGCGTTGAAGGACAGGGCTTGGTCAATGAGCAGTTCTTC.

The chain uses TRBV6-1 and TRBJ1-6; D not certain. This CDR3 has 13 amino acids. CDR1 MNHNS and CDR2 SASEGT come from the germline V gene. CDR3 in amino acids: CAGSKSYNSPLHF. The CDR3 DNA follows: TGTGCAGGGAGTAAGTCCTATAATTCACCCCTCCACTTT.

The rearrangement joins TRBV4-1 to TRBJ2-2; 8 bases line up with TRBD1. Looked up from germline, CDR1 is MGHRA and CDR2 is YSYEKL. With 0 bases clipped from V and 6 bases from J, the junction kept 9 bases outside the gene matches. The CDR3 is 17 amino acids. This CDR3 is CASSQDRQGAQAGELFF. In DNA, the CDR3 is TGCGCCAGCAGCCAAGATCGGCAGGGGGCGCAGGCCGGGGAGCTGTTTTTT.

The CDR3 bases are TGCAGCTCGGACAAGCACAATGAGCAGTTCTTC. It translates to CSSDKHNEQFF. The chain combines TRBV29-1 with TRBJ2-1; D is possibly TRBD1 (5 bases). The V end lost 8 bases, the J end lost 5 bases, and 10 bases lay between the germline ends. CDR1 SQVTM and CDR2 ANQGSEA come from the germline V gene. This CDR3 has 11 residues.

This clone was picked up one time. At one boundary the junction diverges from the germline segment, which might be a read error. This chain links TRBV7-9 with TRBJ1-2; weak D call: TRBD1 (5 bases). Germline CDR1 SEHNR, CDR2 FQNEAQ (reference sequence). This CDR3 region has 14 residues. In DNA form, the CDR3 reads TGTTCCAGCAGCTTAGGGTCAGGGTATGATGGCTACACCTTC. It is translated as CSSSLGSGYDGYTF.

The chain employs TRBV7-2 and TRBJ1-2; 7 positions agree with TRBD1. The CDR3 covers 13 residues. CDR1 is SGHTA, CDR2 FQGNSA, per germline. J was trimmed by 8 bases and V by 4 bases; bases with no gene match: 7. CDR3: CASSSRGGQGYTF. For the CDR3, the DNA is TGTGCCAGCAGCTCGCGGGGGGGACAGGGCTACACCTTC.

The rearrangement links TRBV6-1 to TRBJ2-1; 7 bases fit TRBD1. Germline CDR1 MNHNS, CDR2 SASEGT. With 1 base clipped from V and 7 bases from J, the junction kept 4 bases outside the gene matches. This CDR3 spans 14 amino acids. CDR3 sequence reads: CASSEEGARNEQFF. CDR3 DNA sequence: TGTGCCAGCAGTGAAGAGGGGGCGCGGAATGAGCAGTTCTTC.

The chain combines TRBV19 with TRBJ1-5; D is ambiguous. The germline gives CDR1 LNHDA, CDR2 SQIVND (reference sequence). This CDR3 is 14 amino acids long. Trimming took off 3 bases at V and 4 bases at J, with 10 bases between the two ends. For the CDR3, the DNA is TGTGCCAGTAGTATGAGGGAGGGTAATCAGCCCCAGCATTTT. Translating gives CASSMREGNQPQHF.

This chain joins TRBV15 and TRBJ2-1; TRBD2 is a possible D gene (5 bases). V was shortened by 0 bases and J by 5 bases, with 14 bases between the two germline ends. The CDR3 runs 16 residues. Germline V gene lookup returns CDR1 LNHNV and CDR2 YYDKDF (reference sequence). DNA for the CDR3: TGTGCCACCAGCAGAGATTTACTAGTGTATAACAATGAGCAGTTCTTC. As protein: CATSRDLLVYNNEQFF. The full variable domain, its missing parts supplied by reference TRBV15 and TRBJ2-1, is DAMVIQNPRYQVTQFGKPVTLSCSQTLNHNVMYWYQQKSSQAPKLLFHYYDKDFNNEADTPDNFQSRRPNTSFCFLDIRSPGLGDTAMYLCATSRDLLVYNNEQFFGPGTRLTVL.

The chain uses TRBV2 and TRBJ2-5; D is undetermined. Germline CDR1 SNHLY, CDR2 FYNNEI. Trimming took off 1 base at V and 2 bases at J, with 8 bases between the two ends. This CDR3 is 14 amino acids long. The CDR3 DNA reads TGTGCCAGCAGTGAAGGGTCAGTACAAGAGACCCAGTACTTC. It translates to CASSEGSVQETQYF. Full variable domain (outside the CDR3, taken from reference TRBV2 and TRBJ2-5): EPEVTQTPSHQVTQMGQEVILRCVPISNHLYFYWYRQILGQKVEFLVSFYNNEISEKSEIFDDQFSVERPDGSNFTLKIRSTKLEDSAMYFCASSEGSVQETQYFGPGTRLLVL.

J is TRBJ1-2 and V is TRBV5-4, with 10 positions matching TRBD1. The CDR3 covers 14 residues. CDR1 is SGHNT and CDR2 is YYREEE in the germline V gene (reference sequence). J lost 5 bases, V lost 2 bases, and 3 bases had no gene match. As DNA, the CDR3 is TGTGCCAGCAGCTTCGGGACAGGGGAGTATGGCTACACCTTC. It codes for CASSFGTGEYGYTF.

The rearrangement links TRBV7-9 to TRBJ1-5; D is unclear. Trimming took off 3 bases at V and 2 bases at J, with 17 bases between the two ends. CDR1 is SEHNR and CDR2 is FQNEAQ in the germline V gene (reference sequence). There are 17 residues in the CDR3. The CDR3, as DNA: TGTGCCAGCAGCTTGTTCGCGGGAGCTAGTGGCAATCAGCCCCAGCATTTT. Its translation is CASSLFAGASGNQPQHF. Looking up the rest from reference TRBV7-9 and TRBJ1-5 gives the full variable domain: DTGVSQNPRHKITKRGQNVTFRCDPISEHNRLYWYRQTLGQGPEFLTYFQNEAQLEKSRLLSDRFSAERPKGSFSTLEIQRTEQGDSAMYLCASSLFAGASGNQPQHFGDGTRLSIL.

The genes are TRBV4-1 and TRBJ2-7; D is possibly TRBD1 (6 bases). The V gene's germline CDR1 is MGHRA and CDR2 YSYEKL. Trimming removed 4 bases from V and 0 bases from J, with 10 bases in between. CDR3 length: 14 residues. As DNA, the CDR3 is TGCGCCAGCAGCCCCCGACAGGTCTCCTACGAGCAGTACTTC. This sequence encodes CASSPRQVSYEQYF.

The V and J genes are TRBV29-1 and TRBJ2-5; no clear D gene. The J call may be mistaken, given a closer DNA end match to TRBJ2-7. CDR1 and CDR2 from the germline V gene are SQVTM and ANQGSEA. The CDR3 loop spans 11 amino acids. The CDR3 sequence is CSVEGAYEQYF. For the CDR3, the DNA is TGCAGCGTTGAAGGTGCCTACGAGCAGTACTTC.

This clone is a singleton in its sample. The chain recombines TRBV10-3 with TRBJ2-2; D might be TRBD2 (6 bases). Between the trimmed V and J ends, which lost 6 bases and 3 bases, there was a span of 17 bases. The CDR3 has 16 amino acids. Germline assignment: CDR1 ENHRY and CDR2 SYGVKD. The CDR3 sequence is CAIRSDLSGHTGELFF. For the CDR3, the DNA is TGTGCCATCAGGTCGGACCTGAGCGGGCACACCGGGGAGCTGTTTTTT.

This clone came up once. V gene TRBV19 combines with J gene TRBJ2-7; 8 positions agree with TRBD2. The CDR3 contains 14 residues. Trimming at V came to 5 bases and at J to 6 bases, leaving 9 bases not matched to a gene. Germline V gives CDR1 LNHDA, CDR2 SQIVND (reference sequence). This CDR3 reads CASSPLAGKGEQYF. The CDR3, as DNA: TGTGCCAGTAGTCCATTAGCGGGAAAAGGCGAGCAGTACTTC.

The CDR3 DNA is TGTGCCAGCAGTGACCAAGCGGTACAAGAGACCCAGTACTTC. Translating it yields CASSDQAVQETQYF. The V gene is TRBV2, the J gene TRBJ2-5, with D perhaps matching TRBD2 (5 bases). V was clipped by 3 bases and J by 2 bases, with 10 bases between them. The CDR3 length is 14 residues. Germline V gene sequence: CDR1 SNHLY, CDR2 FYNNEI. The whole variable domain, remainder taken from reference TRBV2 and TRBJ2-5, is EPEVTQTPSHQVTQMGQEVILRCVPISNHLYFYWYRQILGQKVEFLVSFYNNEISEKSEIFDDQFSVERPDGSNFTLKIRSTKLEDSAMYFCASSDQAVQETQYFGPGTRLLVL.

The V and J genes are TRBV4-2 and TRBJ2-1; TRBD2 is a possible D gene (5 bases). Germline CDR1 LGHNA, CDR2 YNFKEQ. The CDR3 runs 14 residues. V lost 4 bases and J lost 0, with 7 bases in between. The CDR3 DNA is TGTGCCAGCAGCCTCCGGGACTCCTACAATGAGCAGTTCTTC. The encoded protein is CASSLRDSYNEQFF.

This rearrangement joins TRBV7-2 to TRBJ2-7; 10 bases align to TRBD2. The germline V gene has CDR1 SGHTA and CDR2 FQGNSA. V lost 1 base, J lost 2 bases, and 5 bases stayed unmatched. The CDR3 has 16 amino acids. The CDR3 DNA sequence: TGTGCCAGCAGCTTAGACAGCGGGGGGGCGCCCTACGAGCAGTACTTC. Translation: CASSLDSGGAPYEQYF.

The chain is built from TRBV10-3 and TRBJ1-3; 8 nucleotides agree with TRBD1. Trimming took 6 bases from V and 0 from J; bases not matched to a gene: 7. The CDR3 contains 16 residues. The germline CDR1 and CDR2 sequences are ENHRY and SYGVKD. As DNA, the CDR3 is TGTGCCATCAGCCAGGACAGGGTTAACTCTGGAAACACCATATATTTT. As protein: CAISQDRVNSGNTIYF.

Only a few counts were recorded for this clone. The CDR3, as DNA: TGTGCCAGCAGACTCGGACAGTACGCAGCTGAAGCTTTCTTT. Amino acid sequence: CASRLGQYAAEAFF. The chain joins TRBV6-5 to TRBJ1-1, with D possibly TRBD1 on 6 matching bases. CDR3 length: 14 residues. V lost 6 bases to trimming and J lost 6 bases, with 17 bases between them. Germline V CDR1 and CDR2: MNHEY, SVGAGI.

This chain joins TRBV7-2 and TRBJ1-1; 8 nucleotides line up with TRBD1. The CDR3 has 15 amino acids. Losses at the gene ends were 5 bases for V and 1 base for J; bases not matched to a gene: 6. Germline-derived CDR1 and CDR2 are SGHTA and FQGNSA. The CDR3 reads CASSPRTGTNTEAFF. CDR3 DNA sequence: TGTGCCAGCAGCCCCCGGACAGGGACGAACACTGAAGCTTTCTTT.

This rearrangement joins TRBV9 to TRBJ1-1; D unclear. Germline V gives CDR1 SGDLS, CDR2 YYNGEE. Trimming shortened V by 10 bases and J by 0 bases, and 10 bases separated the two germline ends. The length of the CDR3 is 12 residues. The CDR3 nucleotides read TGTGCCTCACAGAGCATGAACACTGAAGCTTTCTTT. Amino acid sequence: CASQSMNTEAFF.

The genes are TRBV7-9 and TRBJ1-1; 7 nucleotides line up with TRBD1. This CDR3 contains 15 residues. With V trimmed by 4 bases and J by 7 bases, 12 bases remained unmatched. Germline values: CDR1 SEHNR, CDR2 FQNEAQ (reference sequence). The CDR3 loop is CASSSRGQRDLEAFF. CDR3 nucleotide sequence: TGTGCCAGCAGCTCTCGGGGACAGAGAGACCTTGAAGCTTTCTTT. The full variable domain, completed using reference TRBV7-9 and TRBJ1-1, is DTGVSQNPRHKITKRGQNVTFRCDPISEHNRLYWYRQTLGQGPEFLTYFQNEAQLEKSRLLSDRFSAERPKGSFSTLEIQRTEQGDSAMYLCASSSRGQRDLEAFFGQGTRLTVV.